Listed here are 15 T cell receptor beta chains from one sample, sequenced in a study of tumor and adjacent non-tumor tissue in lung cancer. RNA was extracted from bulk tissue without any cell sorting. The normal lung tissue was taken more than 3 cm from the tumor edge. The library came from three nested PCR rounds adapted from ARM-PCR protocols. TCRdb recomputed calls from the multiplex PCR reads with MiXCR, one row per CDR3 protein. The sample consists of 60,000 to 85,000 distinct CDR3 sequences, over 60% of them appearing once. Sample: distant non-tumor lung tissue. These receptors all stem from a man between 70 and 80 years old with non-small cell lung cancer.

Concerning this clonotype: This may be a read error, as it is one base from a much larger clone. The chain combines TRBV28 with TRBJ2-3, with 8 bases lining up with TRBD2. The V segment lost 8 bases and the J segment 7 bases; nucleotides outside the gene matches: 14. The CDR3 has 15 amino acids. CDR1 MDHEN and CDR2 SYDVKM come from the germline V gene. Here the CDR3 DNA reads TGTGCCAGCGGGGGACTAGGGGGGGCGGGAAATACGCAGTATTTT. Amino acid sequence: CASGGLGGAGNTQYF.

A word on this clonotype: One end of the junction does not line up with germline, which may come from a read error. CDR3 amino acids: CACSESSYNEQFF. CDR3 coding DNA: TGTGCCTGCTCGGAGAGTTCCTACAATGAACAGTTCTTC. This rearrangement joins TRBV6-2 or TRBV6-3 to TRBJ2-1, with no clear D. The CDR3 sequence is 13 residues long. Germline V gene data show CDR1 as MNHEY and CDR2 as SVGEGT.

As for this clonotype: The junction differs from germline at one of its ends, possibly a read error. The chain has TRBV7-8 and TRBJ1-1; no definite D call. The CDR3 contains 16 residues. Per the germline V gene, CDR1 is SGHVS and CDR2 is FQNEAQ. The CDR3, as DNA: TGTGGCAGCAGCTCCTCAAGGGCAAAGGGGAACACTGAAGCTTTCTTT. Translated: CGSSSSRAKGNTEAFF. Full variable domain (outside the CDR3, taken from reference TRBV7-8 and TRBJ1-1): GAGVSQSPRYKVAKRGQDVALRCDPISGHVSLFWYQQALGQGPEFLTYFQNEAQLDKSGLPSDRFFAERPEGSVSTLKIQRTQQEDSAVYLCGSSSSRAKGNTEAFFGQGTRLTVV.

As concerns this clonotype: One junction end disagrees with the germline gene, perhaps due to a read error. The rearrangement uses TRBV6-5 and TRBJ2-1; 7 bases are shared with TRBD1. The CDR3 has 12 amino acids. CDR1 and CDR2 (germline): MNHEY, SVGAGI. The CDR3 sequence: CVSRDNRGEQFF. The CDR3 DNA reads TGTGTCAGCAGAGACAACAGGGGTGAGCAGTTCTTC.

A note on this clonotype: A read error is likely, as this CDR3 ends without the conserved phenylalanine or tryptophan. The CDR3 reads CTSITRQGTNTEAFI. Here the CDR3 DNA reads TGTACCAGCATTACGAGACAGGGGACGAACACTGAAGCTTTCATT. The J gene is TRBJ1-1, the V gene TRBV6-2 or TRBV6-3; 8 positions match TRBD1. There are 15 residues in the CDR3. The germline V gene has CDR1 MNHEY and CDR2 SVGEGT.

Comment on this clonotype: An end of the junction does not agree with germline; a read error may underlie this. J is TRBJ2-3 and V is TRBV11-3; D remains ambiguous. CDR1 and CDR2 from the germline V gene are SGHNT and YENEEA. The CDR3 is made up of 13 amino acids. CDR3 nucleotides: TGTATCAGCAGCTTAGGCCCCACAGATATGCAGTATTTT. Its translation is CISSLGPTDMQYF.

As regards this clonotype: Given the absence of the conserved phenylalanine or tryptophan at the CDR3 end, a read error is likely. The chain is built from TRBV6-2 or TRBV6-3 and TRBJ2-1; no clear D. Trimming stripped 2 bases from V and 4 bases from J, with 9 bases between. CDR3 length: 14 residues. Germline V CDR1 and CDR2: MNHEY, SVGEGT. The CDR3 DNA sequence: TGTGCCAGCAGTTACGCTCAGGAGTACAATGAGCAGTTCTCC. Translation: CASSYAQEYNEQFS.

Remarks on this clonotype: A read error may be the cause here, since a much bigger clone is one base away. The chain is built from TRBV4-2 and TRBJ2-7, with a tentative D call TRBD2 (6 bases). The CDR3 sequence is 18 residues long. V lost 4 bases to trimming and J lost 0 bases, with 22 bases between them. Germline V gene data show CDR1 as LGHNA and CDR2 as YNFKEQ. Here the CDR3 reads CASSRDLGLSGYSYEQYF. The CDR3 bases are TGTGCCAGCAGCCGAGATCTAGGGCTTAGCGGCTACTCCTACGAGCAGTACTTC.

The CDR3 bases are TGCAGTGCTAGAGATCCGAGCGGGAGATACGAGCAGTACTTC. This encodes CSARDPSGRYEQYF. The rearrangement uses TRBV20-1 and TRBJ2-7; 8 bases are a match to TRBD2. Germline V lookup: CDR1 DFQATT, CDR2 SNEGSKA (reference sequence). The CDR3 is 14 amino acids. V shed 0 bases and J 4 bases; nucleotides not matched to a gene: 5.

Worth noting for this clonotype: A single base separates this from a much larger clone, so it may be a read error. V gene TRBV6-6 combines with J gene TRBJ2-1; 8 nucleotides match TRBD2. The CDR3 consists of 17 residues. Germline V gene data show CDR1 as MNHNY and CDR2 as SVGAGI (reference sequence). V was pared by 2 bases and J by 4 bases, with 10 bases of the junction left unmatched. The CDR3 sequence is CASSYPPVGGEYNEQFF. DNA of the CDR3: TGTGCCAGCAGTTACCCTCCAGTCGGGGGGGAATACAATGAGCAGTTCTTC.

Note on this clonotype: The junction departs from germline at one end; a sequencing error may be responsible. V and J are TRBV29-1 and TRBJ1-2; tentatively, D is TRBD1 (5 bases). The CDR3 runs to 14 residues. CDR1 is SQVTM and CDR2 is ANQGSEA in the germline V gene. The CDR3 nucleotides read TGCAGCGTTGGCCGGAGGTGGGGCGTCTATGGCTACATCTTC. Its translation is CSVGRRWGVYGYIF.

This clonotype was seen once. This chain uses TRBV29-1 with TRBJ2-5; perhaps TRBD1 as D (6 bases). The length of the CDR3 is 13 residues. With 6 bases removed from V and 11 bases from J, the gap between germline ends came to 22 bases. Per the germline V gene, CDR1 is SQVTM and CDR2 is ANQGSEA. The CDR3 here is CSVADRFQQIQYF. The CDR3 DNA sequence: TGCAGCGTGGCCGACAGGTTCCAACAAATTCAGTACTTC.

As concerns this clonotype: Given a much more abundant clone one base away, this may be a read error. The chain uses TRBV5-1 and TRBJ2-7, with 9 bases lining up with TRBD2. Per germline, CDR1 SGHRS and CDR2 YFSETQ. The CDR3 consists of 17 residues. Losses at the gene ends were 4 bases for V and 4 bases for J; bases not matched to a gene: 15. As DNA, the CDR3 is TGCGCCAGCAGCCGCGCAGCGGGGGGATTCGTTCGTTACGAGCAGTACTTC. The encoded protein is CASSRAAGGFVRYEQYF.

This clonotype was detected once. The missing conserved phenylalanine or tryptophan at the end of this CDR3 makes a read error likely. Because the CDR3's place on the DNA is in doubt, the DNA is left out and the CDR3 is given as listed by TCRdb. The V and J genes are TRBV11-2 and TRBJ2-5; the table's D call of TRBD1 was not tested on the DNA. Inclusive of both ends, the CDR3 amounts to 15 amino acids. Germline CDR1 SGHAT, CDR2 FQNNGV. The chain's CDR3 is CASSPGTIGQETQYY.

This clonotype was found many times. This chain connects TRBV12-3 or TRBV12-4 to TRBJ2-1; 7 bases align to TRBD2. CDR3 length: 11 residues. The trim removed 6 bases at V and 9 bases at J, leaving 2 bases unmatched. The CDR3 bases are TGTGCCAGCAGAACTAGCGTTGAGCAGTTCTTC. It specifies CASRTSVEQFF.